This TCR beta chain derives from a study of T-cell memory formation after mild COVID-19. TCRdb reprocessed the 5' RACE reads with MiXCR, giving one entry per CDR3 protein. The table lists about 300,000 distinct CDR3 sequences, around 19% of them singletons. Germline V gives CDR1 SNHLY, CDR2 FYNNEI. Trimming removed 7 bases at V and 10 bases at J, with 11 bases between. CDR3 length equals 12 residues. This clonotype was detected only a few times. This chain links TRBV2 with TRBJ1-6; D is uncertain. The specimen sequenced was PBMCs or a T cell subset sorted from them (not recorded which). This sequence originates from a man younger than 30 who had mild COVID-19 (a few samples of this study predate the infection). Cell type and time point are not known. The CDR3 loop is CASTRQDSPLHF. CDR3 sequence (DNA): TGTGCCAGCACAAGGCAGGACTCACCCCTCCACTTT.